The next 29 T cell receptor beta chains were all read from a single sample in a study of blood T cell repertoires in COVID-19. Profiling relied on immunoSEQ multiplex PCR, and the TCRdb table lists in-frame clones only, not all of them. The sample records about 240,000 clones, approximately 85% being singletons. Sequencing was carried out using peripheral blood. All receptors come from a man older than 75 with acute or convalescent COVID-19.

This clone occurred a few times. This chain joins TRBV7-8 and TRBJ2-7, with a weak D call TRBD2 (5 bases). Per germline, CDR1 SGHVS and CDR2 FQNEAQ. The V and J ends lost 10 bases and 1 base respectively, with 17 bases between them. CDR3 size: 14 residues. Written as DNA, the CDR3 is TGTGCCACCAACCCTGGGCTAGCTTCCTACGAGCAGTACTTC. It codes for CATNPGLASYEQYF.

The genes are TRBV28 and TRBJ1-3; no reliable D call. Germline lookup yields CDR1 MDHEN and CDR2 SYDVKM. The CDR3 extends over 16 amino acids. Trimming removed 5 bases at V and 0 bases at J, with 14 bases between. The DNA for the CDR3 is TGTGCCAGCAGTCAAGTCGACACGCCCTCTGGAAACACCATATATTTT. This translates into CASSQVDTPSGNTIYF.

The chain couples TRBV11-2 to TRBJ1-2; D remains unclear. From germline, CDR1 is SGHAT and CDR2 FQNNGV. CDR3 length: 12 amino acids. The ends were cut back, 5 bases at V and 5 bases at J, with 9 bases in the middle. CDR3 residues: CASSHGGYGYTF. The DNA of the CDR3 is TGTGCCAGCAGCCACGGAGGGTATGGCTACACCTTC. The full variable domain, with the rest looked up from reference TRBV11-2 and TRBJ1-2, is EAGVAQSPRYKIIEKRQSVAFWCNPISGHATLYWYQQILGQGPKLLIQFQNNGVVDDSQLPKDRFSAERLKGVDSTLKIQPAKLEDSAVYLCASSHGGYGYTFGSGTRLTVV.

The rearrangement links TRBV6-5 to TRBJ1-5; 8 positions match TRBD1. The V gene's germline CDR1 is MNHEY and CDR2 SVGAGI. The trim removed 7 bases at V and 1 base at J, leaving 6 bases unmatched. This CDR3 spans 15 amino acids. Here the CDR3 DNA reads TGTGCCAGCACCCTGGGGACAGGAAGCAATCAGCCCCAGCATTTT. This sequence encodes CASTLGTGSNQPQHF.

The chain has TRBV6-4 and TRBJ1-2; D is possibly TRBD1 (6 bases). Trimming stripped 3 bases from V and 0 bases from J, with 14 bases between. The CDR3 runs to 16 residues. Germline CDR1 is MRHNA and CDR2 is SNTAGT. The CDR3 protein is CASSEFGTPTNYGYTF. For the CDR3, the DNA is TGTGCCAGCAGTGAATTCGGGACACCGACTAACTATGGCTACACCTTC.

This clone was seen at least ten times. The chain couples TRBV7-8 to TRBJ2-5; D gene unclear. Per germline, CDR1 SGHVS and CDR2 FQNEAQ. The V end was cut by 5 bases, the J end by 1 base, with 8 bases between. This CDR3 is 13 amino acids long. The CDR3 reads CASSTRSQETQYF. The DNA for the CDR3 is TGTGCCAGCAGCACAAGATCCCAAGAGACCCAGTACTTC.

CDR3 in amino acids: CASSFQGQGAGGELFF. CDR3 sequence (DNA): TGTGCCAGCAGCTTCCAGGGACAGGGGGCAGGCGGGGAGCTGTTTTTT. The chain has TRBV11-2 and TRBJ2-2; 12 bases agree with TRBD1. The CDR3 is made up of 16 amino acids. Germline V gives CDR1 SGHAT, CDR2 FQNNGV. The J segment lost 7 bases and the V segment lost 3 bases, leaving 6 bases of the junction unmatched.

The chain couples TRBV5-1 to TRBJ2-2; 9 bases are shared with TRBD2. The junction had 9 bases not matched to a gene; V was cut back by 7 bases and J by 5 bases. The CDR3 sequence is 15 residues long. Germline-derived CDR1 and CDR2 are SGHRS and YFSETQ. The CDR3 protein is CASDLGTSGTGELFF. The CDR3 DNA reads TGCGCCAGCGACCTGGGAACTAGCGGGACCGGGGAGCTGTTTTTT.

The table lists this clone with a few counts. Other DNA sequences in the sample encode the same CDR3. The chain links TRBV28 to TRBJ1-2, with unresolved D. The CDR3 is 12 amino acids. Deletions cut 6 bases from V and 5 bases from J, with 10 bases between. Germline-derived CDR1 and CDR2 are MDHEN and SYDVKM. The CDR3 is CASSWEGYGYTF. The CDR3, as DNA: TGTGCCAGCAGCTGGGAGGGTTATGGCTACACCTTC.

This clone has more than one count but fewer than ten. This chain uses TRBV4-3 with TRBJ1-6; D not resolved. In germline, CDR1 is LGHNA, CDR2 YSLEER. The CDR3 runs 16 residues. Trimming stripped 0 bases from V and 8 bases from J, with 14 bases between. CDR3 amino acids: CASSQDQRGFYSPLHF. In DNA form, the CDR3 reads TGCGCCAGCAGCCAAGATCAAAGAGGGTTTTATTCACCCCTCCACTTT.

The V gene is TRBV15, the J gene TRBJ2-1; 14 nucleotides match TRBD2. This CDR3 has 18 amino acids. The J segment lost 5 bases and the V segment lost 3 bases, leaving 9 bases of the junction unmatched. In germline, CDR1 is LNHNV, CDR2 YYDKDF (reference sequence). CDR3: CATSRPPGLAGVNNEQFF. The CDR3 coding sequence is TGTGCCACCAGCAGGCCCCCGGGACTAGCGGGAGTGAACAATGAGCAGTTCTTC. The whole variable domain, filled in from reference TRBV15 and TRBJ2-1, reads DAMVIQNPRYQVTQFGKPVTLSCSQTLNHNVMYWYQQKSSQAPKLLFHYYDKDFNNEADTPDNFQSRRPNTSFCFLDIRSPGLGDTAMYLCATSRPPGLAGVNNEQFFGPGTRLTVL.

This clone appeared a single time. The sample contains more than one DNA sequence encoding this CDR3. This CDR3 reads CASSPNEGSNQPQHF. The CDR3 DNA sequence: TGTGCCAGCTCACCAAATGAGGGTAGCAATCAGCCCCAGCATTTT. This sequence joins TRBV18 and TRBJ1-5, with D unresolved. With 2 bases removed from V and 0 bases from J, the gap between germline ends came to 8 bases. Germline CDR1 KGHSH, CDR2 LQKENI. The CDR3 has 15 amino acids.

This clone was counted between two and nine times. The J gene is TRBJ2-7, the V gene TRBV5-5; no clear D. The CDR3 is made up of 11 amino acids. Germline V gene sequence: CDR1 SGHKS, CDR2 YYEKEE (reference sequence). V was clipped by 3 bases and J by 3 bases, with 4 bases between them. The CDR3 bases are TGTGCCAGCAGCTCTTACTACGAGCAGTACTTC. Translated: CASSSYYEQYF.

The rearrangement joins TRBV19 to TRBJ2-7; 8 nucleotides align to TRBD2. CDR3 length: 16 residues. Germline assignment: CDR1 LNHDA and CDR2 SQIVND (reference sequence). V lost 2 bases, J lost 0 bases, and 6 bases stayed unmatched. The CDR3 region is CASSIQIAGRSYEQYF. The DNA of the CDR3 is TGTGCCAGTAGTATACAAATAGCGGGACGCTCCTACGAGCAGTACTTC.

The CDR3 nucleotides read TGTGCCAGCAGCGATAATACAGGGGGCTACGAGCAGTTCTTC. As protein: CASSDNTGGYEQFF. The rearrangement joins TRBV7-3 to TRBJ2-1, with 9 bases fitting TRBD1. Trimming at V came to 5 bases and at J to 10 bases, leaving 9 bases not matched to a gene. Germline CDR1 SGHTA, CDR2 FQGTGA. This CDR3 is built from 14 residues.

The rearrangement uses TRBV7-8 and TRBJ1-5, with a weak D call TRBD1 (6 bases). Germline CDR1 SGHVS, CDR2 FQNEAQ. The CDR3 has 16 residues. Trimming shortened V by 1 base and J by 3 bases, and 13 bases separated the two germline ends. CDR3 residues: CASSLGSRGINQPQHF. In nucleotides, the CDR3 is TGTGCCAGCAGCTTAGGGTCCAGGGGCATCAATCAGCCCCAGCATTTT. Full variable domain (outside the CDR3, taken from reference TRBV7-8 and TRBJ1-5): GAGVSQSPRYKVAKRGQDVALRCDPISGHVSLFWYQQALGQGPEFLTYFQNEAQLDKSGLPSDRFFAERPEGSVSTLKIQRTQQEDSAVYLCASSLGSRGINQPQHFGDGTRLSIL.

This clone has more than one count but fewer than ten. The chain employs TRBV13 and TRBJ1-6; the match to TRBD1 covers 11 bases. J gave up 8 bases and V 5 bases, and 2 bases lay outside the gene matches. CDR1 is PRHDT and CDR2 is FYEKMQ in the germline V gene (reference sequence). This CDR3 has 14 residues. CDR3 coding DNA: TGTGCCAGCAGCCGGGACAGGGGGTATTCACCCCTCCACTTT. It yields the protein CASSRDRGYSPLHF.

This chain joins TRBV7-3 and TRBJ1-1; 7 bases match TRBD1. Germline V lookup: CDR1 SGHTA, CDR2 FQGTGA. J was trimmed by 5 bases and V by 1 base; bases with no gene match: 1. The CDR3 length is 13 residues. CDR3 coding DNA: TGTGCCAGCAGCTTAATACAGGGGACTGAAGCTTTCTTT. The encoded protein is CASSLIQGTEAFF.

The chain employs TRBV28 and TRBJ2-2; 7 bases agree with TRBD2. V lost 8 bases to trimming and J lost 0 bases; unmatched junction nucleotides: 3. CDR1 is MDHEN, CDR2 SYDVKM, per germline. CDR3 length: 14 amino acids. The CDR3 protein is CASLGLANTGELFF. The CDR3 DNA reads TGTGCCAGCCTCGGACTAGCGAACACCGGGGAGCTGTTTTTT.

In DNA form, the CDR3 reads TGTGCCAGCAGCTTATACAGGGGGGGATACGAGCAGTACTTC. Translating it yields CASSLYRGGYEQYF. This chain links TRBV7-2 with TRBJ2-7; D is possibly TRBD1 (8 bases). Trimming pared 2 bases from V and 4 bases from J, leaving 12 bases between. There are 14 residues in the CDR3. CDR1 is SGHTA and CDR2 is FQGNSA in the germline V gene.

The chain joins TRBV19 to TRBJ2-3, with 8 positions matching TRBD2. The CDR3 totals 17 residues. In germline, CDR1 is LNHDA, CDR2 SQIVND (reference sequence). Trimming at V came to 4 bases and at J to 2 bases, leaving 11 bases not matched to a gene. The CDR3 sequence: CASSRRSGGSLTDTQYF. DNA of the CDR3: TGTGCCAGTAGTAGGCGAAGCGGGGGCTCCCTCACAGATACGCAGTATTTT.

This chain uses TRBV10-2 with TRBJ1-1, with TRBD1 matching 7 bases. The CDR3 loop spans 16 amino acids. CDR1 WSHSY and CDR2 SAAADI come from the germline V gene. V was pared by 0 bases and J by 3 bases, with 7 bases of the junction left unmatched. The CDR3 spells CASSESPGGLDTEAFF. The CDR3 DNA sequence: TGCGCCAGCAGTGAGTCACCAGGGGGTTTGGACACTGAAGCTTTCTTT.

This sequence joins TRBV5-1 and TRBJ1-4, with TRBD1 matching 9 bases. V trimming: 4 bases; J trimming: 8 bases; junction bases outside the gene matches: 9. Per the germline V gene, CDR1 is SGHRS and CDR2 is YFSETQ. CDR3 length: 15 residues. The CDR3 sequence: CASSGTGTGSEKLFF. The CDR3, as DNA: TGCGCCAGCAGCGGTACCGGGACAGGGTCCGAAAAACTGTTTTTT. The whole variable domain, filled in from reference TRBV5-1 and TRBJ1-4, reads KAGVTQTPRYLIKTRGQQVTLSCSPISGHRSVSWYQQTPGQGLQFLFEYFSETQRNKGNFPGRFSGRQFSNSRSEMNVSTLELGDSALYLCASSGTGTGSEKLFFGSGTQLSVL.

This chain uses TRBV9 with TRBJ1-4; TRBD1 matches at 9 bases. There are 19 residues in the CDR3. Germline lookup yields CDR1 SGDLS and CDR2 YYNGEE. With 0 bases clipped from V and 5 bases from J, the junction kept 14 bases outside the gene matches. The CDR3 reads CASSVGLDRGPSLNEKLFF. The CDR3, as DNA: TGTGCCAGCAGCGTAGGTCTGGACAGGGGACCATCCCTCAATGAAAAACTGTTTTTT.

This rearrangement joins TRBV9 to TRBJ2-5; TRBD1 matches at 9 bases. Germline V gene sequence: CDR1 SGDLS, CDR2 YYNGEE. J was trimmed by 7 bases and V by 0 bases; bases with no gene match: 1. The CDR3 runs to 13 residues. CDR3 nucleotide sequence: TGTGCCAGCAGCGTAGAGGGACAGGGGACCCAGTACTTC. It yields the protein CASSVEGQGTQYF.

V and J are TRBV28 and TRBJ2-7; maybe TRBD1 (6 bases). The V gene lost 7 bases and the J gene lost 1 base, with 20 bases spanning the gap. There are 16 residues in the CDR3. The germline V gene has CDR1 MDHEN and CDR2 SYDVKM. Written as DNA, the CDR3 is TGTGCCAGCACCCCTGCAGGGGCAGGGGCGTCCTACGAGCAGTACTTC. Amino acid sequence: CASTPAGAGASYEQYF. Drawing the rest from reference TRBV28 and TRBJ2-7, the complete variable domain is DVKVTQSSRYLVKRTGEKVFLECVQDMDHENMFWYRQDPGLGLRLIYFSYDVKMKEKGDIPEGYSVSREKKERFSLILESASTNQTSMYLCASTPAGAGASYEQYFGPGTRLTVT.

The table lists this clone with a count of one. CDR3 protein: CSVGMWAGLQETQYF. The DNA of the CDR3 is TGCAGCGTCGGAATGTGGGCGGGCCTTCAAGAGACCCAGTACTTC. V and J are TRBV29-1 and TRBJ2-5; D might be TRBD2 (5 bases). CDR1 is SQVTM, CDR2 ANQGSEA, per germline. The CDR3 covers 15 residues. Trimming cost V 6 bases and J 2 bases, with 19 bases left between them.

The chain employs TRBV28 and TRBJ1-2, with TRBD1 identical over 8 bases. The CDR3 is made up of 14 amino acids. The trim removed 6 bases at V and 7 bases at J, leaving 10 bases unmatched. Germline-derived CDR1 and CDR2 are MDHEN and SYDVKM. The CDR3 region has the DNA TGTGCCAGCAGACCGCCGACAGGGGTCGGTGGCTACACCTTC. Translating gives CASRPPTGVGGYTF.

This chain links TRBV28 with TRBJ1-1, with 7 bases identical to TRBD1. The CDR3 spans 12 residues. Germline V CDR1 and CDR2: MDHEN, SYDVKM. V shed 8 bases and J 5 bases; nucleotides not matched to a gene: 5. CDR3 bases: TGTGCCAGCTTTTCAGGGGGAACTGAAGCTTTCTTT. Protein: CASFSGGTEAFF. The variable domain in full, with the rest retrieved from reference TRBV28 and TRBJ1-1, is DVKVTQSSRYLVKRTGEKVFLECVQDMDHENMFWYRQDPGLGLRLIYFSYDVKMKEKGDIPEGYSVSREKKERFSLILESASTNQTSMYLCASFSGGTEAFFGQGTRLTVV.